A single sample is the source of the 17 T cell receptor beta chains below, sequenced in a study of cytomegalovirus exposure and HLA in healthy donors. Produced via immunoSEQ multiplex PCR; TCRdb's table is partial and in-frame only. The sample holds 66,000 or so clones; about 97% are singletons and the top ten take 1.5% to 2%. Source material: PBMCs. The receptor set was obtained from a young woman in good health and CMV-seropositive.

The rearrangement uses TRBV2 and TRBJ2-1; 8 bases agree with TRBD2. V was clipped by 8 bases and J by 5 bases; unmatched bases: 14. CDR3 length: 16 residues. The germline CDR1 and CDR2 sequences are SNHLY and FYNNEI. For the CDR3, the DNA is TGTGCCAGCGCCCGAGATGGGGGACTAGGTAACAATGAGCAGTTCTTC. Its translation: CASARDGGLGNNEQFF.

The chain is built from TRBV29-1 and TRBJ2-1, with 11 bases identical to TRBD2. The V segment lost 0 bases and the J segment 7 bases; nucleotides outside the gene matches: 8. This CDR3 is 16 amino acids long. Germline V gives CDR1 SQVTM, CDR2 ANQGSEA. The CDR3 reads CSVEESLAGELNEQFF. The CDR3 DNA sequence: TGCAGCGTTGAAGAGTCACTAGCGGGAGAGTTGAATGAGCAGTTCTTC.

The chain couples TRBV27 to TRBJ2-1, with D maybe TRBD2 (5 bases). Per germline, CDR1 MNHEY and CDR2 SMNVEV (reference sequence). V was pared by 4 bases and J by 2 bases, with 12 bases between. This CDR3 has 15 amino acids. The DNA of the CDR3 is TGTGCCAGCAGTTCACGGGGTTCCCCCTACAATGAGCAGTTCTTC. It encodes CASSSRGSPYNEQFF.

The chain carries TRBV6-6 and TRBJ2-5; 7 bases line up with TRBD2. With 5 bases clipped from V and 2 bases from J, the junction kept 8 bases outside the gene matches. Germline V gene sequence: CDR1 MNHNY, CDR2 SVGAGI (reference sequence). The CDR3 spans 15 residues. Here the CDR3 DNA reads TGTGCCAGCAGTCCCCGGGACTACGGACAAGAGACCCAGTACTTC. Its protein is CASSPRDYGQETQYF.

The genes are TRBV7-8 and TRBJ1-3; 7 positions agree with TRBD1. With V trimmed by 5 bases and J by 2 bases, 6 bases remained unmatched. Germline lookup yields CDR1 SGHVS and CDR2 FQNEAQ. The CDR3 has 15 residues. CDR3: CASSADRAPGNTIYF. DNA of the CDR3: TGTGCCAGCAGCGCCGACAGGGCGCCTGGAAACACCATATATTTT.

The J gene is TRBJ2-1, the V gene TRBV6-1; 10 bases fit TRBD2. J lost 8 bases, V lost 6 bases, and 7 bases had no gene match. This CDR3 region has 14 residues. CDR1 MNHNS and CDR2 SASEGT come from the germline V gene. Written as DNA, the CDR3 is TGTGCCAGCAGCCTAGCGGGAGATAAGTATGAGCAGTTCTTC. It yields the protein CASSLAGDKYEQFF.

The CDR3 spells CASSFPRTGFGYTF. In nucleotides, the CDR3 is TGTGCCAGCAGCTTCCCCCGGACAGGGTTTGGCTACACCTTC. This sequence joins TRBV13 and TRBJ1-2; 8 positions agree with TRBD1. CDR3 length equals 14 residues. V shed 3 bases and J 7 bases; nucleotides not matched to a gene: 7. Germline V CDR1 and CDR2: PRHDT, FYEKMQ (reference sequence).

The chain recombines TRBV19 with TRBJ1-1; D is uncertain. With 3 bases removed from V and 8 bases from J, the gap between germline ends came to 16 bases. There are 14 residues in the CDR3. CDR1 and CDR2 from the germline V gene are LNHDA and SQIVND (reference sequence). CDR3 in DNA: TGTGCCAGTAGTATGGGTCGCTCCGGGTTCGAAGCTTTCTTT. Protein: CASSMGRSGFEAFF.

This clone was counted once. V and J are TRBV27 and TRBJ1-1; maybe TRBD1 (5 bases). This CDR3 has 16 amino acids. V was shortened by 3 bases and J by 0 bases, with 14 bases between the two germline ends. Germline CDR1 MNHEY, CDR2 SMNVEV (reference sequence). The CDR3 here is CASSFQPGHLNTEAFF. In DNA form, the CDR3 reads TGTGCCAGCAGTTTCCAGCCCGGACATCTGAACACTGAAGCTTTCTTT.

The table lists this clone with a count of one. This chain joins TRBV19 and TRBJ2-3; the D is unclear. The CDR3 contains 14 residues. Germline CDR1 reads LNHDA; CDR2 reads SQIVND (reference sequence). The V end was cut by 4 bases, the J end by 0 bases, with 8 bases between. CDR3 DNA sequence: TGTGCCAGTAGTAACAGCATTAGCACAGATACGCAGTATTTT. Translation: CASSNSISTDTQYF.

This chain uses TRBV27 with TRBJ1-1; D not certain. Between the trimmed V and J ends, which lost 3 bases and 4 bases, there was a span of 21 bases. The CDR3 is 17 residues long. Germline V gene lookup returns CDR1 MNHEY and CDR2 SMNVEV (reference sequence). The CDR3: CASSFDSTRSRLTEAFF. The CDR3 region has the DNA TGTGCCAGCAGTTTTGACTCGACCCGGAGCCGGCTCACTGAAGCTTTCTTT.

About this clone itself: Germline is not matched at one junction end, which may reflect a read error. This chain links TRBV30 with TRBJ2-3, with 7 bases matching TRBD2. The length of the CDR3 is 14 residues. The V gene's germline CDR1 is GTSNPN and CDR2 SVGIG (reference sequence). CDR3 coding DNA: TGTGCTTGGAGTTACCTAGCGGAGACGGATACGCAGTATTTT. Translating it yields CAWSYLAETDTQYF.

Only one count was recorded for this clone. J is TRBJ2-2 and V is TRBV14, with TRBD2 as a possible D gene (6 bases). V was cut by 1 base and J by 8 bases, with 17 bases left in between. Germline values: CDR1 SGHDN, CDR2 FVKESK. The CDR3 contains 16 residues. In nucleotides, the CDR3 is TGTGCCAGCAGCCAAGTGAATCCGGAGGGATCAGGGGAGCTGTTTTTT. Translated: CASSQVNPEGSGELFF.

CDR3 sequence reads: CASSEQSAGITDTQYF. Here the CDR3 DNA reads TGTGCCAGCAGTGAACAATCGGCGGGGATCACAGATACGCAGTATTTT. The genes are TRBV6-1 and TRBJ2-3; D might be TRBD2 (6 bases). The length of the CDR3 is 16 residues. The germline V gene encodes CDR1 MNHNS and CDR2 SASEGT. Trimming left V 2 bases short and J 2 bases short, with 14 bases between.

This chain connects TRBV28 to TRBJ2-1, with D possibly matching TRBD2 (5 bases). The germline CDR1 and CDR2 sequences are MDHEN and SYDVKM. Trimming pared 4 bases from V and 5 bases from J, leaving 12 bases between. The CDR3 is 14 amino acids. CDR3 DNA sequence: TGTGCCAGCAGTTCGCGGACTGCCCACAATGAGCAGTTCTTC. This encodes CASSSRTAHNEQFF. Complete variable domain (other parts from reference TRBV28 and TRBJ2-1): DVKVTQSSRYLVKRTGEKVFLECVQDMDHENMFWYRQDPGLGLRLIYFSYDVKMKEKGDIPEGYSVSREKKERFSLILESASTNQTSMYLCASSSRTAHNEQFFGPGTRLTVL.

J is TRBJ1-1 and V is TRBV28, with a tentative D call TRBD1 (6 bases). Germline CDR1 is MDHEN and CDR2 is SYDVKM. This CDR3 is 15 amino acids long. The V gene lost 6 bases and the J gene lost 3 bases, with 17 bases spanning the gap. The CDR3 here is CASRREQGRDTEAFF. The DNA for the CDR3 is TGTGCCAGCAGACGTGAACAGGGCAGGGACACTGAAGCTTTCTTT. Using reference TRBV28 and TRBJ1-1 for the parts outside the CDR3, the full variable domain is DVKVTQSSRYLVKRTGEKVFLECVQDMDHENMFWYRQDPGLGLRLIYFSYDVKMKEKGDIPEGYSVSREKKERFSLILESASTNQTSMYLCASRREQGRDTEAFFGQGTRLTVV.

The chain carries TRBV27 and TRBJ1-2, with 8 bases identical to TRBD1. Unmatched junction bases numbered 4, after V lost 5 bases and J lost 2 bases. The germline CDR1 and CDR2 sequences are MNHEY and SMNVEV (reference sequence). The CDR3 consists of 14 residues. The CDR3 region has the DNA TGTGCCAGCAGTAAGACAGGGGAAAACTATGGCTACACCTTC. This codes for CASSKTGENYGYTF.